Here is one TCR beta chain with its context. In the study's own analysis: For nucleated cells, counts were estimated from reference gene primer amplification. Measured with immunoSEQ multiplex PCR; TCRdb has only the in-frame clones, and not every one. That table gives V, J and clone size, and the DNA gave D and trimming. The sample lists around 49,000 clones; around 92% were seen once. The CDR3 runs to 15 residues. Germline loops: CDR1 MNHEY, CDR2 SVGAGI. J gave up 4 bases and V 7 bases, and 8 bases lay outside the gene matches. The data stem from a study of blood T cell repertoires in COVID-19. Study-level background: The study drew acute and convalescent COVID-19 samples from the United States, Italy and Spain. From T cells, B-cell-depleted T cells, or PBMCs came the material, which was cDNA or gDNA.

The J gene is TRBJ2-7, the V gene TRBV6-5; 12 positions match TRBD1. Sequences were obtained from peripheral blood. The receptor was derived from a human donor in a cohort sampled during active COVID-19. In nucleotides, the CDR3 is TGTGCCAGCACCCAACGGGACAGGGGGCTGTACGAGCAGTACTTC. Translating gives CASTQRDRGLYEQYF.